This TCR beta chain stems from a study of blood T cell repertoires in COVID-19. Study-level background: The cDNA or gDNA used as material had been derived from T cells, B-cell-depleted T cells, or PBMCs.

Clones were sequenced by immunoSEQ multiplex PCR, and TCRdb holds only the in-frame ones, with some missing. The table lists 190,000 or so clones, approximately 82% of them singletons, with approximately 7.2% in the top ten. Germline V gene data show CDR1 as SNHLY and CDR2 as FYNNEI. The CDR3 consists of 15 residues. Trimming cost V 8 bases and J 0 bases, with 14 bases left between them. This chain uses TRBV2 with TRBJ2-1, with D unresolved. This receptor was taken from a human donor with acute or convalescent COVID-19. The donor label of this sample is uncertain. Sequenced: peripheral blood. In nucleotides, the CDR3 is TGTGCCAGCGTCGAGGAAACCAGCTCCTACAATGAGCAGTTCTTC. Encoded protein: CASVEETSSYNEQFF.